Each of the 11 T cell receptor beta chains below was sequenced from the same sample in a study of cytomegalovirus exposure and HLA in healthy donors. The PCR contained 60 Vbeta and 13 Jbeta primers. Sequencing was performed with immunoSEQ multiplex PCR; in TCRdb, only in-frame clones are kept and a portion is missing. Of 98,000 or so clones in the sample, more than 75% were seen once. The source material was PBMCs. The receptors originated from a woman in her thirties or forties in good health and CMV-seronegative.

The V gene is TRBV28, the J gene TRBJ2-1, with TRBD2 matching 8 bases. The CDR3 is 17 amino acids. In germline, CDR1 is MDHEN, CDR2 SYDVKM. Unmatched junction bases numbered 12, after V lost 1 base and J lost 7 bases. The CDR3, as DNA: TGTGCCAGCAGTTTATCTCGAGCGGGAGCTTGGTCGAATGAGCAGTTCTTC. Amino acid sequence: CASSLSRAGAWSNEQFF.

This chain connects TRBV2 to TRBJ2-1, with 11 positions matching TRBD2. V lost 6 bases, J lost 4 bases, and 8 bases stayed unmatched. This CDR3 is built from 16 residues. Per the germline V gene, CDR1 is SNHLY and CDR2 is FYNNEI. This chain's CDR3 is CASRLPGLADYNEQFF. CDR3 DNA: TGTGCCAGCAGGCTACCGGGACTAGCGGATTACAATGAGCAGTTCTTC.

The rearrangement joins TRBV29-1 to TRBJ1-2, with D possibly TRBD1 on 5 matching bases. V dropped 4 bases and J dropped 8 bases, with 11 bases sitting between them. CDR3 length equals 11 residues. Germline V gene data show CDR1 as SQVTM and CDR2 as ANQGSEA. The chain's CDR3 is CSVGGAGGYTF. For the CDR3, the DNA is TGCAGCGTTGGAGGGGCGGGAGGCTACACCTTC.

The chain couples TRBV19 to TRBJ1-1; D not certain. This CDR3 spans 13 amino acids. Germline V gives CDR1 LNHDA, CDR2 SQIVND (reference sequence). Trimming removed 5 bases from V and 1 base from J, with 8 bases in between. The chain's CDR3 is CASSFTANTEAFF. The CDR3 DNA reads TGTGCCAGTAGTTTCACAGCGAACACTGAAGCTTTCTTT.

The CDR3 spells CASSPRQTNEKLFF. The CDR3 coding sequence is TGTGCCAGCAGCCCAAGACAGACTAATGAAAAACTGTTTTTT. The chain couples TRBV28 to TRBJ1-4, with D tentatively TRBD1 (5 bases). The germline CDR1 and CDR2 sequences are MDHEN and SYDVKM. With 6 bases removed from V and 2 bases from J, the gap between germline ends came to 10 bases. This CDR3 is 14 amino acids long.

J is TRBJ1-2 and V is TRBV6-6, with D perhaps TRBD1 (6 bases). Germline values: CDR1 MNHNY, CDR2 SVGAGI (reference sequence). The length of the CDR3 is 12 residues. V lost 6 bases and J lost 8, with 13 bases in between. The CDR3: CASRPGVRGYTF. CDR3 bases: TGTGCCAGCAGGCCAGGGGTGCGGGGCTACACCTTC.

The sample holds a few counts of this clone. The rearrangement uses TRBV11-3 and TRBJ2-7; possibly TRBD1 for D (5 bases). The CDR3 totals 13 residues. V lost 1 base and J 3 bases, leaving 7 bases between the germline ends. Germline lookup yields CDR1 SGHNT and CDR2 YENEEA. Here the CDR3 reads CASSLGTGYEQYF. The CDR3 DNA sequence: TGTGCCAGCAGCTTAGGAACAGGCTACGAGCAGTACTTC.

This clone appeared once. V gene TRBV2 combines with J gene TRBJ1-2; D is ambiguous. Germline V lookup: CDR1 SNHLY, CDR2 FYNNEI. Trimming stripped 8 bases from V and 4 bases from J, with 8 bases between. The CDR3 is 11 amino acids. The CDR3 loop is CASVALYGYTF. The CDR3 nucleotides are TGTGCCAGCGTAGCTCTCTATGGCTACACCTTC. Combining the CDR3 with reference TRBV2 and TRBJ1-2 gives the whole variable domain EPEVTQTPSHQVTQMGQEVILRCVPISNHLYFYWYRQILGQKVEFLVSFYNNEISEKSEIFDDQFSVERPDGSNFTLKIRSTKLEDSAMYFCASVALYGYTFGSGTRLTVV.

The chain is built from TRBV7-2 and TRBJ1-5; D call uncertain. V was shortened by 5 bases and J by 0 bases, with 8 bases between the two germline ends. Germline V gives CDR1 SGHTA, CDR2 FQGNSA. This CDR3 spans 14 amino acids. This chain's CDR3 is CASSPPNSNQPQHF. As DNA, the CDR3 is TGTGCCAGCAGCCCCCCTAATAGCAATCAGCCCCAGCATTTT.

The V gene is TRBV18, the J gene TRBJ2-4; 7 bases line up with TRBD1. Germline trimming cut 6 bases from V and 0 bases from J; bases unmatched to any gene: 2. CDR3 length: 14 amino acids. Germline CDR1 reads KGHSH; CDR2 reads LQKENI. In nucleotides, the CDR3 is TGTGCCAGCTCCGGGACAGTAGCCAAAAACATTCAGTACTTC. Translated: CASSGTVAKNIQYF. The full variable domain, rest sourced from reference TRBV18 and TRBJ2-4, is NAGVMQNPRHLVRRRGQEARLRCSPMKGHSHVYWYRQLPEEGLKFMVYLQKENIIDESGMPKERFSAEFPKEGPSILRIQQVVRGDSAAYFCASSGTVAKNIQYFGAGTRLSVL.

J is TRBJ2-5 and V is TRBV20-1, with a tentative D call TRBD1 (5 bases). TRBJ2-7 matches the DNA end more closely, so the J call is doubtful. Per the germline V gene, CDR1 is DFQATT and CDR2 is SNEGSKA (reference sequence). This CDR3 spans 11 amino acids. Here the CDR3 reads CSAVDSYEQYF. The CDR3 nucleotides read TGCAGTGCCGTCGACAGCTACGAGCAGTACTTC.